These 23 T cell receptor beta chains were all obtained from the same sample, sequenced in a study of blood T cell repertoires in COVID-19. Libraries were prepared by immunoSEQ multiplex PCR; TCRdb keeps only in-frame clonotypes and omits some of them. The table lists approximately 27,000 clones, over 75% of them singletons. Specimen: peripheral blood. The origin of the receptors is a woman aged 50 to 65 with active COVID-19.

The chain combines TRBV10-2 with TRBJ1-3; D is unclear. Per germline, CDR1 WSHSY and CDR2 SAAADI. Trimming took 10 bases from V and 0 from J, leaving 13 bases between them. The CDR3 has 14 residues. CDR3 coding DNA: TGCGCCACCTTAACCCAGATCTCTGGAAACACCATATATTTT. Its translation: CATLTQISGNTIYF.

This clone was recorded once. As DNA, the CDR3 is TGCGCCAGCTCATTGGGTACTAGCACCACAGATACGCAGTATTTT. Encoded protein: CASSLGTSTTDTQYF. V gene TRBV5-1 combines with J gene TRBJ2-3, with a weak D call TRBD2 (6 bases). The CDR3 runs 15 residues. Trimming shortened V by 7 bases and J by 2 bases, and 17 bases separated the two germline ends. Germline V lookup: CDR1 SGHRS, CDR2 YFSETQ.

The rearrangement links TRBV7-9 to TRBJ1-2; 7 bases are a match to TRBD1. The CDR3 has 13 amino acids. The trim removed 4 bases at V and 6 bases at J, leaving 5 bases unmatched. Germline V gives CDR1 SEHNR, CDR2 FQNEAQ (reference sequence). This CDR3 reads CASSWDSAHGYTF. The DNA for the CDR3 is TGTGCCAGCAGCTGGGACAGTGCCCATGGCTACACCTTC.

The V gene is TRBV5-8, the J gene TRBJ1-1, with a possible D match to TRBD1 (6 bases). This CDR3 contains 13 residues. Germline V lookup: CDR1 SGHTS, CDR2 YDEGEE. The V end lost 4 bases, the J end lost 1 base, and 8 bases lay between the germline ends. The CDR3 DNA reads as TGTGCCAGCAGCCCGGGACAGAACACTGAAGCTTTCTTT. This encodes CASSPGQNTEAFF.

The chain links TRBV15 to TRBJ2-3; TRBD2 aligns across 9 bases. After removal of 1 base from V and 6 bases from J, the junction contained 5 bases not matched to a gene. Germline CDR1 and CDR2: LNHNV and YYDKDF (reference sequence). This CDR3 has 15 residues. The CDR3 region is CATSRGGSGGDTQYF. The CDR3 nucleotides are TGTGCCACCAGCAGAGGGGGTAGCGGGGGTGATACGCAGTATTTT.

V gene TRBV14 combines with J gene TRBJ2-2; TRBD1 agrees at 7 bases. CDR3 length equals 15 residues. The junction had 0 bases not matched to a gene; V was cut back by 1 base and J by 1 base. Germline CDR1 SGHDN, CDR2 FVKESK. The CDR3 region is CASSQGQGNTGELFF. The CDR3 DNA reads TGTGCCAGCAGCCAAGGACAGGGGAACACCGGGGAGCTGTTTTTT.

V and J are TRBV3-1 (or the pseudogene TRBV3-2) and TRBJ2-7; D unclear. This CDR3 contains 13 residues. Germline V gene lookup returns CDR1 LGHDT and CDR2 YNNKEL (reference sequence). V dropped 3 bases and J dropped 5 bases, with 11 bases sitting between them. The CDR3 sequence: CASSHAARHEQYF. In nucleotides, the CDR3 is TGTGCCAGCAGCCATGCAGCGCGCCACGAGCAGTACTTC.

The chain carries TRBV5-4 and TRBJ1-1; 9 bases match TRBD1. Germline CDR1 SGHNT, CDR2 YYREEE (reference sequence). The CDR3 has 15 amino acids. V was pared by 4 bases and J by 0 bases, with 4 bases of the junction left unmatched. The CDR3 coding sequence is TGTGCCAGCAGCGAAAGGGACAGGGTGAACACTGAAGCTTTCTTT. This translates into CASSERDRVNTEAFF.

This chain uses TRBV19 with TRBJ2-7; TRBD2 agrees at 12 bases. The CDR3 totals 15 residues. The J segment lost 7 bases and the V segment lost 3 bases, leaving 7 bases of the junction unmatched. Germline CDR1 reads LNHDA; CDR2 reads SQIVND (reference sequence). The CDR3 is CASSIGLGLAGEQYF. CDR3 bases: TGTGCCAGTAGTATCGGTCTAGGACTAGCGGGGGAGCAGTACTTC.

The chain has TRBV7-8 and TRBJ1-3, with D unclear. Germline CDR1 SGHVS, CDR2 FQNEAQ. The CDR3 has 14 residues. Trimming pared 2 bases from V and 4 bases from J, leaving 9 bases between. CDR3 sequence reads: CASSLPGLGNTIYF. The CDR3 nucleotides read TGTGCCAGCAGCTTACCGGGGTTAGGAAACACCATATATTTT. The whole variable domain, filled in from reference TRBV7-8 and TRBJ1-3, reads GAGVSQSPRYKVAKRGQDVALRCDPISGHVSLFWYQQALGQGPEFLTYFQNEAQLDKSGLPSDRFFAERPEGSVSTLKIQRTQQEDSAVYLCASSLPGLGNTIYFGEGSWLTVV.

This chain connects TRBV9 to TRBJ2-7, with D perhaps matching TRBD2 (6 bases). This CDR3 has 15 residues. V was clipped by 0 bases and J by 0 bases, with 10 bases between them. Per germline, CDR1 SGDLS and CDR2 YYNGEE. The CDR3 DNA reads TGTGCCAGCAGCGTAGGTAATAGCGGCTCCTACGAGCAGTACTTC. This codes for CASSVGNSGSYEQYF. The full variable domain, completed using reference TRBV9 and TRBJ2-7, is DSGVTQTPKHLITATGQRVTLRCSPRSGDLSVYWYQQSLDQGLQFLIQYYNGEERAKGNILERFSAQQFPDLHSELNLSSLELGDSALYFCASSVGNSGSYEQYFGPGTRLTVT.

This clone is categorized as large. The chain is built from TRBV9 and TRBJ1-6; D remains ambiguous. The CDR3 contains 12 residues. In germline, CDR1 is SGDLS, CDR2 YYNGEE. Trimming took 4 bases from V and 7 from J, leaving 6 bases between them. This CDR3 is CASSSPNSPLHF. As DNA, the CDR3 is TGTGCCAGCAGCAGCCCGAATTCACCCCTCCACTTT.

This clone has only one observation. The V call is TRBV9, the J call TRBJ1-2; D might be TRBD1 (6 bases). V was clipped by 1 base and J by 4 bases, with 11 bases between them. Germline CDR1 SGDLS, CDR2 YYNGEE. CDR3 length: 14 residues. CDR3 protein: CASSVLDSSYGYTF. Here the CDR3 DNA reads TGTGCCAGCAGCGTACTGGACAGTTCCTATGGCTACACCTTC.

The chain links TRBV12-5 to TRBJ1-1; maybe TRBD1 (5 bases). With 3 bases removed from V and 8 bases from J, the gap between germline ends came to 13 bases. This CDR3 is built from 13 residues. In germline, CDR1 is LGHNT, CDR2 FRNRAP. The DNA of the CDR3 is TGTGCTAGTGGTTTCGGGGGGGACCGGGAAGCTTTCTTT. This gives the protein CASGFGGDREAFF.

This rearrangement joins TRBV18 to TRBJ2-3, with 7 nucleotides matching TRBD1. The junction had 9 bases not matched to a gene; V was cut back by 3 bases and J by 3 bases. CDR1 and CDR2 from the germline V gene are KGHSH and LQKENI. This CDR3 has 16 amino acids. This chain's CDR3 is CASSPDKGAPTDTQYF. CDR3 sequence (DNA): TGTGCCAGCTCACCTGACAAGGGGGCGCCGACAGATACGCAGTATTTT.

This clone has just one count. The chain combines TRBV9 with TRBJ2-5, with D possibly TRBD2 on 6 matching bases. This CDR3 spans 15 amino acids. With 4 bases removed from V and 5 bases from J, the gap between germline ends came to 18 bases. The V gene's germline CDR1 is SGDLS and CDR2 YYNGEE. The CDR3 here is CASSPRSGITETQYF. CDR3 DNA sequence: TGTGCCAGCAGCCCCCGTAGCGGAATTACGGAGACCCAGTACTTC.

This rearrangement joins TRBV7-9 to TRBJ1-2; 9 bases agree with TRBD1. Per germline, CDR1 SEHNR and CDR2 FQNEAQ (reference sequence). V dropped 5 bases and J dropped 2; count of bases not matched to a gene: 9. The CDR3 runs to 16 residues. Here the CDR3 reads CASSPRGTGLNYGYTF. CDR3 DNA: TGTGCCAGCAGCCCGAGGGGGACAGGGCTCAACTATGGCTACACCTTC.

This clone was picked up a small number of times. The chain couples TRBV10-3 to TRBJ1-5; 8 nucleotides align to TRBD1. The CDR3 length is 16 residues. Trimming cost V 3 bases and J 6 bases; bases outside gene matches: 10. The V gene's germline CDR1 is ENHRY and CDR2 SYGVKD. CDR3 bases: TGTGCCATCAGTGACCACGGGGCAGGGGGCGGTCAGCCCCAGCATTTT. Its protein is CAISDHGAGGGQPQHF.

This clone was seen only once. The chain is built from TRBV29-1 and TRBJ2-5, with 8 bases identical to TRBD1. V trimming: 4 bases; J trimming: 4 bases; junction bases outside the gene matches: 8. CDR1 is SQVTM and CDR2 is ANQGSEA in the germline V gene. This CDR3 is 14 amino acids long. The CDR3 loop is CSVGGGQGVETQYF. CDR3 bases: TGCAGCGTTGGGGGTGGACAGGGAGTAGAGACCCAGTACTTC.

The DNA of the CDR3 is TGTGCTAGTGCCACGTCCCTAGCGGGAGGGATGCTGTTCTTC. Its translation is CASATSLAGGMLFF. The gene calls are TRBV12-5 and TRBJ2-1; 12 bases match TRBD2. V lost 7 bases and J lost 15; bases outside the gene matches: 13. Germline CDR1 reads LGHNT; CDR2 reads FRNRAP. This CDR3 is 14 amino acids long.

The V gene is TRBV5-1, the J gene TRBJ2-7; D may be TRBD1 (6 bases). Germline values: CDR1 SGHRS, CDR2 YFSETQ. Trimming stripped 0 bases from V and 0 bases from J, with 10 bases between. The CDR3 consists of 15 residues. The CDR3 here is CASSLGGTTSYEQYF. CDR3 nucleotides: TGCGCCAGCAGCTTGGGGGGGACAACCTCCTACGAGCAGTACTTC.

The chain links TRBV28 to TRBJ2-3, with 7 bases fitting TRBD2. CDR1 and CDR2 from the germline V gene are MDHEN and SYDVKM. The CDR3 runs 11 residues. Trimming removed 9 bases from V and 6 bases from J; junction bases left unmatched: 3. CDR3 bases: TGTGCCAGTATCGGGGGGGATACGCAGTATTTT. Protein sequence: CASIGGDTQYF.

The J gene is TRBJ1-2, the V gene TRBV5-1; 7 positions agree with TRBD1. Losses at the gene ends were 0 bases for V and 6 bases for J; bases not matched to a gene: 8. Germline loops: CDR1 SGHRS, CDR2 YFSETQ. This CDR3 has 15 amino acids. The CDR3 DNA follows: TGCGCCAGCAGCTTGGATGATCCCAGGGGGGATGGCTACACCTTC. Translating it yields CASSLDDPRGDGYTF. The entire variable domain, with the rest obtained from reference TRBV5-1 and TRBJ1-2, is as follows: KAGVTQTPRYLIKTRGQQVTLSCSPISGHRSVSWYQQTPGQGLQFLFEYFSETQRNKGNFPGRFSGRQFSNSRSEMNVSTLELGDSALYLCASSLDDPRGDGYTFGSGTRLTVV.